Included here is one T cell receptor beta chain sequence, with context. What this receptor recognizes is not known. No per-base quality is available; no much larger clone lies one base away. In the germline V gene, CDR1 corresponds to LGHNA and CDR2 to YSLEER. Counted from cysteine to phenylalanine, this CDR3 has 19 amino acids. Only the CDR3 portion is preserved as DNA: 57 bases, with reading frame beginning at the first base. V and J are trimmed by 0 bases and 2 bases, and the gene matches miss 14 bases of the junction. Library preparation employed the immunoSEQ multiplex PCR assay. Entries here come from immuneACCESS through TCRdb and include only in-frame sequences with V and J called. Some clones fail to appear in such tables; in the studies checked, an unresolved V gene covers under half of the shortfall, and the cause of the remainder is unknown. Present in this sample are hundreds of thousands of clones, 70% to 90% of which were seen just once. The ten largest clonotypes hold roughly 0.0087% of the sample.

The sample belongs to a study of shared T cell receptors in the human thymus (dated by TCRdb to the early 2020s). Regarding the complete study: The study investigated the way shared, self-reactive T-cell receptor alpha chains are produced in the human thymus.

Another study also made use of these data, one on human thymus T cells. The second study also describes: Donors were immunologically healthy infants undergoing open corrective cardiac surgery for congenital heart defects in Finland. The thymus tissue came from surgical resects taken out during corrective cardiac surgery. V and J gene segment usage appeared biased in both thymic and peripheral blood repertoires. The related research found that thymic TCR repertoires overlapped highly between unrelated individuals. The study used about eight infant thymus samples plus four related peripheral blood samples to characterize TCR alpha and beta repertoires. The cohort included about six male and two female infants, with donor ages spanning 7 to 244 days. Thymocytes were freed from the tissue by mechanical means and kept at -70 degrees C as pellets of roughly 9-30 million cells. Genomic DNA was extracted from frozen cell pellets with a QIAsymphony instrument. The immunoSEQ multiplex PCR assay was used to amplify the TCRB and TCRAD loci from a standardized amount of quality-controlled genomic DNA. The amplicons spanned the V(D)J region and were long enough to cover the CDR3 and allow V and J genes to be identified. The commercial immunoSEQ service was used to sequence amplicons on an Illumina platform. Primer bias and sequencing errors were corrected as previously described, and TCRAD and TCRB definitions were based on the IMGT database. Analysis of the repertoires was done with immunoSEQ Analyzer 3.0 and VDJTools and included basic statistics, V/J segment usage, diversity estimates, rarefaction and pairwise overlap. Diversity was estimated using the Chao1, ChaoE, Efron-Thisted, Shannon and inverse Simpson indices, and was also estimated on datasets down-sampled to the size of the smallest sample. For repertoire overlap, CDR3 nucleotide sequence, V gene and J gene had to match strictly, and clustering was done by Jaccard-based multidimensional scaling. On average, thymus samples yielded 750,000 to 1,000,000 unique TCRB clonotypes, whereas blood samples yielded some 85,000.

Input material: thymocytes. This receptor was identified in a boy under two years old with a congenital heart defect. Donor details come from another sample of the same person, matched by shared clones. The chain was built from TRBV4-3 and TRBJ2-5; 8 bases in the junction line up with TRBD2. The CDR3 here reads CASSQDLISKRGQQETQYF. The DNA sequence is as follows: TGCGCCAGCAGCCAAGATTTAATTTCAAAGCGGGGGCAACAAGAGACCCAGTACTTC.